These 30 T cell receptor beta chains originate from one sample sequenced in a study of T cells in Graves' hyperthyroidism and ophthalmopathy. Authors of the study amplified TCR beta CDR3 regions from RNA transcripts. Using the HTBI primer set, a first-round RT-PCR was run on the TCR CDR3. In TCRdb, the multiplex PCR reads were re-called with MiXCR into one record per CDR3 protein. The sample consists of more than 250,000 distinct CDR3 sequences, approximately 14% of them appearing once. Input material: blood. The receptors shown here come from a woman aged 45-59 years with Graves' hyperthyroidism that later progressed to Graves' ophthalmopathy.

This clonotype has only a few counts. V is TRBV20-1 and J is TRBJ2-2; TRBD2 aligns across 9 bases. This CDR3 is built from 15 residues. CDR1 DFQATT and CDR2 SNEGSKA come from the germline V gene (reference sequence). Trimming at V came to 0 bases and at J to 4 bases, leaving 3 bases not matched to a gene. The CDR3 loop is CSARETSGLTGELFF. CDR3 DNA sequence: TGCAGTGCTAGAGAGACTAGCGGACTCACCGGGGAGCTGTTTTTT.

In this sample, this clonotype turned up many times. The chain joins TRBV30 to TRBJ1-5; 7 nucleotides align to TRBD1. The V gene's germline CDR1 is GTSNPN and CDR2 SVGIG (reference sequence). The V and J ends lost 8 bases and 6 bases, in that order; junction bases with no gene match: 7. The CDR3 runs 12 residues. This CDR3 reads CAVSTGRQPQHF. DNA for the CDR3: TGTGCCGTATCGACAGGGCGTCAGCCCCAGCATTTT.

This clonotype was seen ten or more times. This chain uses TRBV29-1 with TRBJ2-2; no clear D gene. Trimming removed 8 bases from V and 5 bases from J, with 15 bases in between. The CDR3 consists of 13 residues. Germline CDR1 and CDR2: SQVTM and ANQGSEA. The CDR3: CSTGHTNTGELFF. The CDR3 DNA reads TGCAGCACCGGCCATACTAATACCGGGGAGCTGTTTTTT.

The chain's CDR3 is CAWSVNGGYQPQHF. DNA of the CDR3: TGTGCCTGGAGTGTAAATGGGGGCTATCAGCCCCAGCATTTT. This chain links TRBV30 with TRBJ1-5, with a possible D match to TRBD1 (6 bases). CDR1 is GTSNPN and CDR2 is SVGIG in the germline V gene (reference sequence). The CDR3 is 14 residues long. V was cut by 0 bases and J by 5 bases, with 11 bases left in between.

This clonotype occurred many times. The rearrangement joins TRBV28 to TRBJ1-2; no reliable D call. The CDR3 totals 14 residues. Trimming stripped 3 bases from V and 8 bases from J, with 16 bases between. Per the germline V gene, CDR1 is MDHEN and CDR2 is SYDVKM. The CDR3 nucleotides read TGTGCCAGCAGTTTGGGGAGGGCGGTGAGGGGCTACACCTTC. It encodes CASSLGRAVRGYTF.

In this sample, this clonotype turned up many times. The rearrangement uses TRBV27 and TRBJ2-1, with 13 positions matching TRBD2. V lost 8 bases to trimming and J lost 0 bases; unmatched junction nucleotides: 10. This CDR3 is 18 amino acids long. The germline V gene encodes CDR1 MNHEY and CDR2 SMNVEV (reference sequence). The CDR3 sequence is CASGTSGMGFTSYNEQFF. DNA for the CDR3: TGTGCCAGCGGGACTAGCGGGATGGGTTTCACCTCCTACAATGAGCAGTTCTTC.

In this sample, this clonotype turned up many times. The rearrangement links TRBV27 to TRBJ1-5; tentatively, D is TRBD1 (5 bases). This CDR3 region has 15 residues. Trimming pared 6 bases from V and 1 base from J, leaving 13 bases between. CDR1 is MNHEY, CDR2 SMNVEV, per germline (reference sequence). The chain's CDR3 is CASRTRWDSNQPQHF. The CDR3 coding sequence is TGTGCCAGCAGAACTCGCTGGGACAGCAATCAGCCCCAGCATTTT.

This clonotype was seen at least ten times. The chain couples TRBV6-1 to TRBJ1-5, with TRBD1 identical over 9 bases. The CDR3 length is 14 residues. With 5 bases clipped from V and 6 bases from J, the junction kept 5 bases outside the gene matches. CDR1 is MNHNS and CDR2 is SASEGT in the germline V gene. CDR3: CASSRQGGGQPQHF. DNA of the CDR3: TGTGCCAGCAGTAGACAGGGGGGAGGTCAGCCCCAGCATTTT.

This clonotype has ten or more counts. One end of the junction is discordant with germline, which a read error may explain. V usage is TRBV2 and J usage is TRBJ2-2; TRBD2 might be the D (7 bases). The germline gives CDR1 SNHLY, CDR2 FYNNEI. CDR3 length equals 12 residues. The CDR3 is CASSAEGGGLFF. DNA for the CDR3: TGTGCCAGCAGTGCTGAGGGGGGGGGGCTGTTTTTT.

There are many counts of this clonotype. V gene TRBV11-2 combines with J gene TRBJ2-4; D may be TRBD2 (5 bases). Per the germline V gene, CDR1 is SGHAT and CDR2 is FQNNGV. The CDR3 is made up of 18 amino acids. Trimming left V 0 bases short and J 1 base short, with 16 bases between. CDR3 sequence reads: CASSLDQAGVGAKNIQYF. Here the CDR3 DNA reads TGTGCCAGCAGCTTAGATCAGGCGGGCGTTGGGGCCAAAAACATTCAGTACTTC.

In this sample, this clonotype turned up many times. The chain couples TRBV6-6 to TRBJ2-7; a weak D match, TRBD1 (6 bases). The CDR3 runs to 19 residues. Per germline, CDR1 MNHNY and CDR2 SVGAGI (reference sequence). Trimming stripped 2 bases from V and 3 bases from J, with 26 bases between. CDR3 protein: CASSYAGAEVRQDNYEQYF. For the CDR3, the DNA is TGTGCCAGCAGTTACGCAGGGGCGGAGGTAAGACAGGACAACTACGAGCAGTACTTC.

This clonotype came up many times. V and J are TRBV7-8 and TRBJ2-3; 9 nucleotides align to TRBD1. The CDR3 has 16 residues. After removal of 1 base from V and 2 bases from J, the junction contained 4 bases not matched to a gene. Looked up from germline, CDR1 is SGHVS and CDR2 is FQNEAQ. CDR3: CASSLVGQGITDTQYF. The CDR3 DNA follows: TGTGCCAGCAGCTTAGTGGGACAGGGTATCACAGATACGCAGTATTTT. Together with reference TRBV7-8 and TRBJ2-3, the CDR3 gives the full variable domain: GAGVSQSPRYKVAKRGQDVALRCDPISGHVSLFWYQQALGQGPEFLTYFQNEAQLDKSGLPSDRFFAERPEGSVSTLKIQRTQQEDSAVYLCASSLVGQGITDTQYFGPGTRLTVL.

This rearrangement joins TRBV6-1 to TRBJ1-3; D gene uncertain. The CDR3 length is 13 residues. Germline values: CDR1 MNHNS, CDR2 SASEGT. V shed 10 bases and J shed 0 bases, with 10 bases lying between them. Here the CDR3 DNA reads TGTGCCACGCGTCGGGTCTCTGGAAACACCATATATTTT. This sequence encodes CATRRVSGNTIYF.

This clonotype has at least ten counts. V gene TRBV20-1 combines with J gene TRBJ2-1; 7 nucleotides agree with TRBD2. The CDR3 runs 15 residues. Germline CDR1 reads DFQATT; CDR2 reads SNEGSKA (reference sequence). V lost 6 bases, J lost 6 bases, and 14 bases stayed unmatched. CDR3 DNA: TGCAGTGCCTTGAGCGGGACGGTTCTAAGCAATGAGCAGTTCTTC. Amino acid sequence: CSALSGTVLSNEQFF.

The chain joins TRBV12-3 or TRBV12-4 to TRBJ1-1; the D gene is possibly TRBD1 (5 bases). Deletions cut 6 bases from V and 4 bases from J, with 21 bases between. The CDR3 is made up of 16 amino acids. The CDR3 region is CASSGKSQGWATEAFF. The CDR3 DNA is TGTGCCAGCAGCGGGAAGTCCCAGGGTTGGGCCACTGAAGCTTTCTTT.

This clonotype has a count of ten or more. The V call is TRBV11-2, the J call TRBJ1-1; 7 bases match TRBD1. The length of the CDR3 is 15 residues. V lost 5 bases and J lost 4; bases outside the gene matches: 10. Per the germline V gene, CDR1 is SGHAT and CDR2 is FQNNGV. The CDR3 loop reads CASSGRQGGGTEAFF. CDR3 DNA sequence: TGTGCCAGCAGCGGAAGACAGGGAGGTGGCACTGAAGCTTTCTTT.

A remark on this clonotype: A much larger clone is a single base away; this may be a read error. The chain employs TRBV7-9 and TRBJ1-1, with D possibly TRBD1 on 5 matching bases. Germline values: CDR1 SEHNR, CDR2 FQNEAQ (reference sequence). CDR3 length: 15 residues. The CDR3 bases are TGTGCCAGCAGCTTAGCGCTGGGAGTAGGGACTGAAGCTCTCTTT. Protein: CASSLALGVGTEALF.

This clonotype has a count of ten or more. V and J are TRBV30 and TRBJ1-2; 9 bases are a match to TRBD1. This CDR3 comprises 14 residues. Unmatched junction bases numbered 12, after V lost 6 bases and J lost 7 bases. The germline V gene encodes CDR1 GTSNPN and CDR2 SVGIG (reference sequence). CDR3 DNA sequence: TGTGCCTGCCTAAGCGGACAGGGGAAGGGTGGCTACACCTTC. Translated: CACLSGQGKGGYTF.

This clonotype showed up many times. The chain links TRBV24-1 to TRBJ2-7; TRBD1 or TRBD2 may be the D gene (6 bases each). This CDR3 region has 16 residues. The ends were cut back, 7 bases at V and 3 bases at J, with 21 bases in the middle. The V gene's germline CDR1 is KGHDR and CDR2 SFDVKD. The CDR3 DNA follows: TGTGCCACCAGCGAGGGGGGAGCAGGGCAGAGCTACGAGCAGTACTTC. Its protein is CATSEGGAGQSYEQYF.

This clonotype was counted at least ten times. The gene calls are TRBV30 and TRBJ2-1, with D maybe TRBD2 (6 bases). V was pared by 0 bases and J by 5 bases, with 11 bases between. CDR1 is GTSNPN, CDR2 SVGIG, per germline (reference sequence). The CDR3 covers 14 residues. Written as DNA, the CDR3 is TGTGCCTGGAGTGTGGGGCGGGGAAACAATGAGCAGTTCTTC. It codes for CAWSVGRGNNEQFF. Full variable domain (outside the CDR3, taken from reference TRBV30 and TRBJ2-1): SQTIHQWPATLVQPVGSPLSLECTVEGTSNPNLYWYRQAAGRGLQLLFYSVGIGQISSEVPQNLSASRPQDRQFILSSKKLLLSDSGFYLCAWSVGRGNNEQFFGPGTRLTVL.

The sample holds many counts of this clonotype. The CDR3 DNA sequence: TGTGCCAGCAGCCCCGAAACCATGAACACTGAAGCTTTCTTT. Amino acids: CASSPETMNTEAFF. This sequence joins TRBV11-2 and TRBJ1-1; the D is unclear. Trimming removed 5 bases at V and 0 bases at J, with 10 bases between. Germline CDR1 SGHAT, CDR2 FQNNGV. This CDR3 has 14 amino acids.

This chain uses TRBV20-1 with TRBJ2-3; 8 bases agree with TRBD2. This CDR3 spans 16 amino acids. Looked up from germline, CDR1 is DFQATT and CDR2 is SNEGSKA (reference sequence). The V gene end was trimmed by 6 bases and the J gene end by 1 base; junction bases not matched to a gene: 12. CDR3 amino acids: CSATRGGGLGTDTQYF. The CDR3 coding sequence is TGCAGTGCGACACGGGGGGGAGGGCTAGGCACAGATACGCAGTATTTT.

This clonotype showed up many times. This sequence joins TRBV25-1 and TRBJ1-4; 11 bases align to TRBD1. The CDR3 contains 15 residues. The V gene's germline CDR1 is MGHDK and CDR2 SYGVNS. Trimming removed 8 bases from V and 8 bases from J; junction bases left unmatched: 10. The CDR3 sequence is CASGALGTGGEKLFF. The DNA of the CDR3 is TGTGCCAGCGGTGCCCTCGGGACAGGGGGAGAAAAACTGTTTTTT.

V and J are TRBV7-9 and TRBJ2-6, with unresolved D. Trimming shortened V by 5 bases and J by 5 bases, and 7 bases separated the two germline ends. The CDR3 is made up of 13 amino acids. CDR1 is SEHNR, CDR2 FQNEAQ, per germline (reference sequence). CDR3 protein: CASSARWANVLTF. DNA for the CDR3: TGTGCCAGCAGCGCACGTTGGGCCAACGTCCTGACTTTC.

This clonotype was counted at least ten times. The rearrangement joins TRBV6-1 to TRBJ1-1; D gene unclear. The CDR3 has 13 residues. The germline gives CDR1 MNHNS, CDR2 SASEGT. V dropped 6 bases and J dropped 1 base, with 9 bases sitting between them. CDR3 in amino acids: CASRKDGNTEAFF. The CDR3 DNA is TGTGCCAGCAGAAAGGACGGGAACACTGAAGCTTTCTTT.

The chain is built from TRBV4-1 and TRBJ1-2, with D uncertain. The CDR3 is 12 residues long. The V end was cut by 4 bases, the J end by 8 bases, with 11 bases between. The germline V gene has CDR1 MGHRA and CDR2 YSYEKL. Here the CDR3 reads CASSLDRFGYTF. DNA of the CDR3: TGCGCCAGCAGCCTGGACCGCTTCGGCTACACCTTC.

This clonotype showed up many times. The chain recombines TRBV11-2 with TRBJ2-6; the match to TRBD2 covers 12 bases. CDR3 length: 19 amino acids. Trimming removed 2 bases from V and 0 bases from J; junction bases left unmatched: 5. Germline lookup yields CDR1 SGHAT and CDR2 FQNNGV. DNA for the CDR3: TGTGCCAGCAGCTTACCGTGGACTAGCGGGGCCTCTGGGGCCAACGTCCTGACTTTC. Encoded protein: CASSLPWTSGASGANVLTF.

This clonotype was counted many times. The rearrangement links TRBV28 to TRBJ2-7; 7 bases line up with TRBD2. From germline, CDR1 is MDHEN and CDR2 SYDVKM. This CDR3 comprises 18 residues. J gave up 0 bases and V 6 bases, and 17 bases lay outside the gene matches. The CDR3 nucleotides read TGTGCCAGCAGCTTAGGGTCTCGTTGGCTAGCGGCCTCCTACGAGCAGTACTTC. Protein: CASSLGSRWLAASYEQYF.

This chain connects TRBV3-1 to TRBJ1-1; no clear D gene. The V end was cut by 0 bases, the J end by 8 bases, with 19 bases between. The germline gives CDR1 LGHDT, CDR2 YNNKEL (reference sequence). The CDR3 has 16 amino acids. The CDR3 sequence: CASSQDMGPRGSEAFF. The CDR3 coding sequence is TGTGCCAGCAGCCAAGATATGGGTCCCCGCGGCTCGGAAGCTTTCTTT. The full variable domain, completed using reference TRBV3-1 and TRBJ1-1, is DTAVSQTPKYLVTQMGNDKSIKCEQNLGHDTMYWYKQDSKKFLKIMFSYNNKELIINETVPNRFSPKSPDKAHLNLHINSLELGDSAVYFCASSQDMGPRGSEAFFGQGTRLTVV.

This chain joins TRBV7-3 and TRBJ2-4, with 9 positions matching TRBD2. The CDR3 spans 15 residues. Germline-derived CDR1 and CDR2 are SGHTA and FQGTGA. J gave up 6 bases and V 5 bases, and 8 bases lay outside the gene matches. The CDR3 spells CASSDLLAGRNIQYF. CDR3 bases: TGTGCCAGCAGCGATCTCCTAGCGGGAAGAAACATTCAGTACTTC.